This TCR beta chain appears in the sequencing data of a study of CD8 T cells in ankylosing spondylitis. MiXCR, run by TCRdb on the 5' RACE reads, gives a single entry per CDR3 protein. This sample has 350,000 or so distinct CDR3 sequences, with approximately 10% found just once. Trimming at V came to 9 bases and at J to 4 bases, leaving 12 bases not matched to a gene. This CDR3 has 16 amino acids. Sequencing was performed on blood, either unsorted or a sorted T cell fraction (not recorded which). This sequence joins TRBV12-3 or TRBV12-4 and TRBJ2-1; 10 bases align to TRBD2. The receptor comes from a female donor with ankylosing spondylitis or in good health (not recorded which). The CDR3 coding sequence is TGTGCCAGTGCCCGGAGAGCGGGAGGGTGGTACAATGAGCAGTTCTTC. Residues: CASARRAGGWYNEQFF.